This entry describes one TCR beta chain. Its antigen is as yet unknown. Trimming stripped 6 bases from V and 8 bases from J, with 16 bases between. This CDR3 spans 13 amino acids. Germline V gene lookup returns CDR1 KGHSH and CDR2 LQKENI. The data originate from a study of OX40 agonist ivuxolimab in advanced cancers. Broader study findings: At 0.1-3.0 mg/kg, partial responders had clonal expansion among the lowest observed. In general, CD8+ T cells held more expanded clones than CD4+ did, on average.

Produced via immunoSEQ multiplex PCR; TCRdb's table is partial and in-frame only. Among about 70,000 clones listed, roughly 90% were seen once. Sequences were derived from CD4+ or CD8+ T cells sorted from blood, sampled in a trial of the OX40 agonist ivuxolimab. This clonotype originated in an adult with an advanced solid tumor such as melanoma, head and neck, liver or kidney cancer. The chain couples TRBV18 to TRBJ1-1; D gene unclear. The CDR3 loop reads CASSPMGLAEAFF. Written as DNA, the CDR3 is TGTGCCAGCTCCCCTATGGGGTTGGCAGAAGCTTTCTTT. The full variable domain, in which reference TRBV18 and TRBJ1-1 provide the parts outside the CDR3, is NAGVMQNPRHLVRRRGQEARLRCSPMKGHSHVYWYRQLPEEGLKFMVYLQKENIIDESGMPKERFSAEFPKEGPSILRIQQVVRGDSAAYFCASSPMGLAEAFFGQGTRLTVV.